Following are 22 T cell receptor beta chains from one sample sequenced in a study of response to subunit inactivated influenza vaccine (dated by TCRdb to the late 2010s). Receptor libraries were prepared by RT-PCR. Sequencing used an Illumina HiSeq 2500. The public reads were run again by TCRdb, first through fastp at Q25 and then through MiXCR, and only productive beta chains were kept. All rows with the same CDR3 protein become a single entry with the most common DNA and genes. The sample table contains about 540,000 distinct CDR3 sequences; only one count was recorded for approximately 20% of them. Roughly 2.8% of the sample is held by the ten biggest clonotypes. Separately, the same data were catalogued under a study of T cells expressing NK-cell markers. The other study reports the following: 5'RACE template switching, by which a universal primer site and unique molecular identifiers were added, was used to make TCR beta cDNA libraries.

This specimen consisted of CD4+ T cells sorted from PBMCs, obtained approximately 13 days after vaccination. All receptors come from a man aged 45-65 years who received an inactivated influenza vaccine. Donor details come from another sample of the same person, matched by shared clones.

J is TRBJ1-2 and V is TRBV6-1; D remains ambiguous. Trimming shortened V by 4 bases and J by 0 bases, and 6 bases separated the two germline ends. The CDR3 is 13 amino acids. The germline CDR1 and CDR2 sequences are MNHNS and SASEGT. The CDR3 bases are TGTGCCAGCAGTGGAGAAGCTAACTATGGCTACACCTTC. Translated: CASSGEANYGYTF.

This clonotype was seen only a few times. V usage is TRBV11-2 and J usage is TRBJ1-6; D not certain. The germline gives CDR1 SGHAT, CDR2 FQNNGV. CDR3 length equals 14 residues. V lost 5 bases to trimming and J lost 5 bases, with 10 bases between them. This CDR3 is CASSQTWDNSPLHF. In DNA form, the CDR3 reads TGTGCCAGCAGCCAGACATGGGATAATTCACCCCTCCACTTT.

This clonotype came up a few times. The chain employs TRBV9 and TRBJ2-7, with a possible D match to TRBD2 (5 bases). The CDR3 loop spans 12 amino acids. V was shortened by 7 bases and J by 0 bases, with 8 bases between the two germline ends. Germline V gene sequence: CDR1 SGDLS, CDR2 YYNGEE. CDR3 loop: CASSGNSYEQYF. CDR3 coding DNA: TGTGCCAGCTCGGGGAACTCCTACGAGCAGTACTTC.

This clonotype was observed a handful of times. This chain connects TRBV10-3 to TRBJ1-4, with unresolved D. This CDR3 has 15 amino acids. The V and J ends lost 1 base and 0 bases respectively, with 6 bases between them. Germline V gene data show CDR1 as ENHRY and CDR2 as SYGVKD. DNA for the CDR3: TGTGCCATCAGTGAGTACAGAGCAACTAATGAAAAACTGTTTTTT. This encodes CAISEYRATNEKLFF.

This clonotype occurred a few times. The chain couples TRBV5-1 to TRBJ1-1, with 8 bases lining up with TRBD1. The CDR3 contains 15 residues. Germline-derived CDR1 and CDR2 are SGHRS and YFSETQ. Trimming took 4 bases from V and 0 from J; bases not matched to a gene: 5. The CDR3 reads CASSPTGAVNTEAFF. The CDR3 DNA follows: TGCGCCAGCAGCCCGACAGGGGCGGTGAACACTGAAGCTTTCTTT.

This clonotype has more than one count but fewer than ten. The rearrangement uses TRBV5-1 and TRBJ2-5; TRBD2 might be the D (6 bases). The germline V gene encodes CDR1 SGHRS and CDR2 YFSETQ. The CDR3 is 13 residues long. The V end was cut by 7 bases, the J end by 3 bases, with 13 bases between. CDR3 nucleotide sequence: TGCGCCAGCCGCCCATCGGGAGAAGAGACCCAGTACTTC. Translated: CASRPSGEETQYF.

The genes are TRBV7-8 and TRBJ2-2, with D perhaps TRBD1 or TRBD2 (5 bases each). V lost 1 base to trimming and J lost 3 bases, with 15 bases between them. Germline loops: CDR1 SGHVS, CDR2 FQNEAQ. The CDR3 covers 17 residues. This CDR3 is CASSLEGAVRDTGELFF. Written as DNA, the CDR3 is TGTGCCAGCAGCTTAGAAGGAGCGGTCAGGGACACCGGGGAGCTGTTTTTT. Using reference TRBV7-8 and TRBJ2-2 for the parts outside the CDR3, the full variable domain is GAGVSQSPRYKVAKRGQDVALRCDPISGHVSLFWYQQALGQGPEFLTYFQNEAQLDKSGLPSDRFFAERPEGSVSTLKIQRTQQEDSAVYLCASSLEGAVRDTGELFFGEGSRLTVL.

This clonotype was counted between two and nine times. V and J are TRBV12-3 or TRBV12-4 and TRBJ2-7; D might be TRBD2 (6 bases). V shed 4 bases and J shed 5 bases, with 27 bases lying between them. There are 18 residues in the CDR3. This chain's CDR3 is CASSYSGNPRRVEDEQYF. The CDR3 nucleotides are TGTGCCAGCAGTTATAGCGGTAACCCTCGCCGGGTTGAGGACGAGCAGTACTTC.

In its sample, this clonotype was seen a few times. The chain couples TRBV10-3 to TRBJ1-2; D might be TRBD1 (6 bases). This CDR3 has 13 amino acids. With 8 bases removed from V and 8 bases from J, the gap between germline ends came to 18 bases. Germline V gene sequence: CDR1 ENHRY, CDR2 SYGVKD. The CDR3 reads CAIYHRAARGYTF. The CDR3 DNA reads TGTGCCATCTATCACAGGGCGGCTAGAGGCTACACCTTC.

The chain employs TRBV6-2 or TRBV6-3 and TRBJ2-7; 9 bases align to TRBD1. This CDR3 region has 17 residues. The V gene's germline CDR1 is MNHEY and CDR2 SVGEGT. The V segment lost 7 bases and the J segment 3 bases; nucleotides outside the gene matches: 16. The CDR3 spells CASTKGQGRSGNYEQYF. The CDR3 DNA sequence: TGTGCCAGCACAAAGGGACAGGGAAGAAGCGGCAACTACGAGCAGTACTTC.

This clonotype was counted only a few times. The chain is built from TRBV4-1 and TRBJ1-2; D is uncertain. Trimming left V 1 base short and J 4 bases short, with 16 bases between. Germline lookup yields CDR1 MGHRA and CDR2 YSYEKL. This CDR3 spans 16 amino acids. DNA for the CDR3: TGCGCCAGCAGCCAAGTAAGCTCTCCGACGGGCTATGGCTACACCTTC. Encoded protein: CASSQVSSPTGYGYTF.

This clonotype was detected only a few times. The V and J genes are TRBV5-1 and TRBJ2-2; TRBD2 might be the D (6 bases). This CDR3 is built from 15 residues. The V end was cut by 4 bases, the J end by 5 bases, with 15 bases between. CDR1 is SGHRS and CDR2 is YFSETQ in the germline V gene. CDR3 coding DNA: TGCGCCAGCAGCCTGGGACTTCGGCCAACCGGGGAGCTGTTTTTT. Residues: CASSLGLRPTGELFF.

This clonotype has only a few counts. The rearrangement links TRBV6-2 or TRBV6-3 to TRBJ2-3; the D gene is possibly TRBD1 (6 bases). In germline, CDR1 is MNHEY, CDR2 SVGEGT. This CDR3 is built from 18 residues. V lost 6 bases and J lost 3, with 25 bases in between. CDR3 amino acids: CASRQGWGRQGRTDTQYF. The DNA for the CDR3 is TGTGCCAGCAGACAGGGATGGGGGCGCCAAGGAAGAACAGATACGCAGTATTTT.

This clonotype came up a few times. V is TRBV4-3 and J is TRBJ2-2; D unclear. This CDR3 is 15 amino acids long. Trimming stripped 0 bases from V and 1 base from J, with 6 bases between. Per germline, CDR1 LGHNA and CDR2 YSLEER. CDR3 region: CASSQESGNTGELFF. The DNA for the CDR3 is TGCGCCAGCAGCCAAGAGTCAGGGAACACCGGGGAGCTGTTTTTT.

The rearrangement joins TRBV9 to TRBJ2-2; no firm D call. Germline loops: CDR1 SGDLS, CDR2 YYNGEE. The CDR3 is made up of 13 amino acids. Trimming removed 0 bases from V and 8 bases from J, with 8 bases in between. CDR3: CASSVGESGELFF. As DNA, the CDR3 is TGTGCCAGCAGCGTAGGGGAATCTGGGGAGCTGTTTTTT.

A few counts support this clonotype. The CDR3 region has the DNA TGCAGTGCTAGGCAGGTCCCGCCCGATGAGCAGTTCTTC. Translation gives CSARQVPPDEQFF. V and J are TRBV20-1 and TRBJ2-1; D remains unclear. The V gene lost 3 bases and the J gene lost 8 bases, with 14 bases spanning the gap. The germline V gene has CDR1 DFQATT and CDR2 SNEGSKA (reference sequence). There are 13 residues in the CDR3.

The chain joins TRBV28 to TRBJ2-7; either TRBD1 or TRBD2 may supply D (5 bases each). This CDR3 is 13 amino acids long. Germline CDR1 MDHEN, CDR2 SYDVKM. V lost 7 bases and J lost 4, with 14 bases in between. DNA of the CDR3: TGTGCCAGCATAGTGAGGGGCGGGTACGAGCAGTACTTC. Residues: CASIVRGGYEQYF.

J is TRBJ1-1 and V is TRBV3-1; tentatively, D is TRBD1 (6 bases). Trimming took 2 bases from V and 3 from J, leaving 13 bases between them. From germline, CDR1 is LGHDT and CDR2 YNNKEL (reference sequence). This CDR3 contains 15 residues. This chain's CDR3 is CASSQLGGRYTEAFF. The DNA for the CDR3 is TGTGCCAGCAGCCAACTCGGGGGGCGATACACTGAAGCTTTCTTT.

The sample holds a few counts of this clonotype. V usage is TRBV7-2 and J usage is TRBJ2-1; a weak D match, TRBD1 (7 bases). The germline gives CDR1 SGHTA, CDR2 FQGNSA. Trimming left V 5 bases short and J 4 bases short, with 18 bases between. The CDR3 loop spans 16 amino acids. This chain's CDR3 is CASSPSGGTVYNEQFF. Written as DNA, the CDR3 is TGTGCCAGCAGCCCCTCAGGGGGGACAGTTTACAATGAGCAGTTCTTC.

This clonotype was observed a few times. V usage is TRBV27 and J usage is TRBJ2-4; D gene unclear. Trimming shortened V by 3 bases and J by 2 bases, and 8 bases separated the two germline ends. This CDR3 is 14 amino acids long. The germline V gene encodes CDR1 MNHEY and CDR2 SMNVEV (reference sequence). In DNA form, the CDR3 reads TGTGCCAGCAGTTTTACCGACACCAAAAACATTCAGTACTTC. Translated: CASSFTDTKNIQYF.

This clonotype was counted only a few times. As DNA, the CDR3 is TGCAGTGCTAGCATAAACGCCGTTGCTAATGAAAAACTGTTTTTT. As protein: CSASINAVANEKLFF. The chain recombines TRBV20-1 with TRBJ1-4; D gene uncertain. The CDR3 is 15 residues long. V lost 3 bases and J 3 bases, leaving 14 bases between the germline ends. Germline CDR1 reads DFQATT; CDR2 reads SNEGSKA (reference sequence).

This clonotype has at least ten counts. V and J are TRBV12-3 or TRBV12-4 and TRBJ2-7, with 8 bases matching TRBD1. The CDR3 loop spans 14 amino acids. V lost 5 bases and J lost 3; bases outside the gene matches: 6. CDR3 DNA: TGTGCCAGCAGTCCACGACAGGGGAACTACGAGCAGTACTTC. It translates to CASSPRQGNYEQYF.